The rows below give T cell receptor beta chains drawn from one sample of a study of blood T cell repertoires in COVID-19. Using immunoSEQ multiplex PCR, the repertoire was profiled, and TCRdb retains in-frame clones only, with some absent. In the table there are around 150,000 clones, roughly 81% of which are singletons. Sequencing was done on a sample of PBMCs or T cells enriched from blood (not recorded which). These receptors all stem from a woman in her fifties or sixties with acute COVID-19. The CDR3 runs from the conserved cysteine through the conserved F or W. Each record gives: J gene, clone size, D gene, V gene, CDR3 protein. D genes are given only for firm matches. Size tells how often a clone was seen (once, few, many) or the class of an expanded clone, and some rows leave it out.

>TRBJ2-2|NA|NA|TRBV19
CASSRAEAGGLSGELFF
>TRBJ1-1|NA|TRBD1|TRBV4-1
CASSHKRTGAAGVAFF
>TRBJ2-1|NA|TRBD2|TRBV10-2
CASSPSGRAFFEQFF
>TRBJ1-3|NA|NA|TRBV6-1
CASSEEELVSGNTIYF
>TRBJ2-2|NA|TRBD2|TRBV7-2
CASSAGTSWVGDTGELFF
>TRBJ2-1|NA|NA|TRBV7-9
CASSLVTGREQFF
>TRBJ1-2|NA|NA|TRBV5-5
CASSSSGISGYTF
>TRBJ2-7|NA|TRBD2|TRBV30
CAWTPVGLVYEQYF
>TRBJ2-2|once|NA|TRBV18
CASSRMQAGELFF
>TRBJ1-5|NA|TRBD1|TRBV19
CATRDSNHNQPQHF
>TRBJ1-1|NA|TRBD1|TRBV19
CASSSQTGGTEAFF
>TRBJ1-2|NA|NA|TRBV11-1
CASSPTEANYGYTF
>TRBJ2-1|few|NA|TRBV12-5
CASGSRVNEQFF
>TRBJ1-1|NA|NA|TRBV18
CASSPGRGTEAFF
>TRBJ2-5|NA|TRBD1|TRBV24-1
CATSDYDRDRETPEGVTKTQYF
>TRBJ2-1|NA|TRBD2|TRBV27
CASSLSSSGPYNEQFF
>TRBJ1-2|few|NA|TRBV7-9
CASSLPAGGARGPDYGYTF
>TRBJ2-5|NA|TRBD2|TRBV29-1
CSVDSGTSGTGETQYF
>TRBJ1-3|once|TRBD1|TRBV19
CASSIPGGVSGNTIYF
>TRBJ2-5|NA|NA|TRBV3-1/TRBV3-2
CASSQNTSPETQYF
>TRBJ1-2|NA|NA|TRBV19
CASTRTTFSDGYTF
>TRBJ2-5|NA|TRBD2|TRBV2
CASSLAGGKETQYF
>TRBJ2-3|NA|NA|TRBV19
CASSPTGTDTQYF